Listed below are T cell receptor beta chains from one sample, sequenced in a study of cytomegalovirus exposure and HLA in healthy donors. Measured with immunoSEQ multiplex PCR; TCRdb has only the in-frame clones, and not every one. The table lists approximately 220,000 clones, 82% of them singletons, with roughly 6% in the top ten. The sequencing sample was made of PBMCs. Source of these receptors: a man aged 40-49 years in good health and CMV-seropositive. Both conserved end residues are part of each CDR3. Each record gives: CDR3 length, V gene, J gene, CDR3 protein.

15	TRBV5-4	TRBJ2-1	CASSRLAGGYNEQFF
13	TRBV30	TRBJ2-5	CAFTRDIQETQYF
14	TRBV9	TRBJ1-2	CASSVAATNYGYTF
15	TRBV7-3	TRBJ2-1	CASSSRTSVYNEQFF
15	TRBV14	TRBJ1-2	CASSQTAGVDYGYTF
19	TRBV30	TRBJ2-1	CAWSTLLAGVSPSYNEQFF
15	TRBV19	TRBJ2-4	CASSPLGGAKNIQYF
12	TRBV6-5	TRBJ1-1	CASSPTGDEAFF
15	TRBV5-1	TRBJ2-1	CASSLDGQGINEQFF
12	TRBV6-6	TRBJ2-3	CASTISGDTQYF
11	TRBV30	TRBJ2-1	CAFTGVNEQFF
18	TRBV25-1	TRBJ2-5	CASSEYTPGLAGAETQYF
15	TRBV27	TRBJ2-5	CASSSGGRAQETQYF
12	TRBV27	TRBJ2-1	CASSYYGYEQFF
15	TRBV5-1	TRBJ1-2	CASSINRGASDGYTF
14	TRBV6-5	TRBJ1-5	CASGRRDSNQPQHF
15	TRBV5-1	TRBJ2-1	CASSLLAGAYNEQFF
12	TRBV29-1	TRBJ2-1	CSVEPGFNEQFF
16	TRBV12-5	TRBJ2-2	CASGLSGNQNTGELFF
14	TRBV29-1	TRBJ2-1	CSVEGLYSYNEQFF
15	TRBV5-4	TRBJ1-1	CASSQAQAGVTEAFF
16	TRBV6-6	TRBJ2-7	CASSYLPAGGRDEQYF
15	TRBV5-1	TRBJ2-3	CASSPGLPSTDTQYF
16	TRBV11-3	TRBJ2-1	CASSSSGGFSYNEQFF
15	TRBV7-8	TRBJ1-1	CASSPDIISNTEAFF
15	TRBV7-9	TRBJ2-3	CASSLGQGATDTQYF
11	TRBV19	TRBJ1-1	CASRTTDSAFF
15	TRBV5-4	TRBJ2-3	CASSFIGGSTDTQYF
14	TRBV5-4	TRBJ1-2	CASRVGTGMYGYTF
16	TRBV10-3	TRBJ2-3	CAISELGGGTGDTQYF
14	TRBV7-9	TRBJ1-1	CASSKRAGGTEAFF